This is a list of T cell receptor beta chains from one sample in a study of cytomegalovirus exposure and HLA in healthy donors. Sequencing was performed with immunoSEQ multiplex PCR; in TCRdb, only in-frame clones are kept and a portion is missing. This sample has about 170,000 clones, with 65% to 80% found just once. The sample comprised PBMCs. The receptors come from a woman aged 45 to 65 in good health and CMV-seropositive. The CDR3 runs from the conserved cysteine through the conserved F or W. The D gene is left open where the match is weak. Clone size is not always given. Where it is, it says once, few, many or a class for expanded clones.

>TRBJ2-2|16|TRBD1|TRBV7-2|few
TGTGCCAGCAGCCAACGGACAGGGGCAGGAGGCGGGGAGCTGTTTTTT
CASSQRTGAGGGELFF
>TRBJ2-7|15|NA|TRBV7-2|NA
TGTGCCAGCAGCTTGCAATGGCAGGGAGGAGGCGAGCAGTACTTC
CASSLQWQGGGEQYF
>TRBJ2-3|17|TRBD1|TRBV9|NA
TGTGCCAGCAGCACCACAGGGGGCGGGGCGGGGACAGATACGCAGTATTTT
CASSTTGGGAGTDTQYF
>TRBJ1-1|13|NA|TRBV6-4|NA
TGTGCCAGCAGTTACAGGGAGCACACTGAAGCTTTCTTT
CASSYREHTEAFF
>TRBJ1-3|13|NA|TRBV6-5|NA
TGTGCCAGCAGGGGGGGCTCTGGAAACACCATATATTTT
CASRGGSGNTIYF
>TRBJ2-2|15|TRBD1|TRBV5-1|NA
TGCGCCAGCAGACCCGGGACAGGGTACACCGGGGAGCTGTTTTTT
CASRPGTGYTGELFF
>TRBJ2-3|13|TRBD2|TRBV29-1|NA
TGCAGCACCCTAGCGGGAGGGACAGATACGCAGTATTTT
CSTLAGGTDTQYF
>TRBJ1-1|14|NA|TRBV6-1|NA
TGTGCCAGCCGGACACAGGGTCGGGGCACTGAAGCTTTCTTT
CASRTQGRGTEAFF
>TRBJ1-1|15|TRBD1|TRBV5-1|NA
TGCGCCAGCAGCTTAGGACAGGGGCCACACACTGAAGCTTTCTTT
CASSLGQGPHTEAFF
>TRBJ2-7|14|TRBD1|TRBV9|NA
TGTGCCAGTCGGTTGGGACAGGATAACGGCGAGCAGTACTTC
CASRLGQDNGEQYF
>TRBJ2-5|13|TRBD1|TRBV19|NA
TGTGCCAGTAGTAATACAGGGGGAGAGACCCAGTACTTC
CASSNTGGETQYF
>TRBJ2-7|15|NA|TRBV7-2|NA
TGTGCCAGCAGCTTAGCGCGTCAGGGTGTCTACGAGCAGTACTTC
CASSLARQGVYEQYF
>TRBJ2-7|15|NA|TRBV10-3|NA
TGTGCCATCAGTGCTCCGACAGCATCCTCCTACGAGCAGTACTTC
CAISAPTASSYEQYF
>TRBJ2-5|15|TRBD2|TRBV5-4|NA
TGTGCCAACAGCTTAGGACTAGCGGCTCAAGAGACCCAGTACTTC
CANSLGLAAQETQYF
>TRBJ2-5|16|TRBD2|TRBV5-6|NA
TGTGCCAGCAGCTTAGGGCGGGGGGTCGAGCGAGAGACCCAGTACTTC
CASSLGRGVERETQYF
>TRBJ1-1|16|NA|TRBV4-3|NA
TGCGCCAGCAGCCCGGACGTGTCCCGGGGGGACACTGAAGCTTTCTTT
CASSPDVSRGDTEAFF
>TRBJ2-1|15|TRBD2|TRBV5-1|NA
TGCGCCAGCAGCTTACAACTAGCGGGAGCCGTTGAGCAGTTCTTC
CASSLQLAGAVEQFF
>TRBJ1-1|14|NA|TRBV4-3|NA
TGCGCCAGCAGCCAAGGCGGCGGTTACACTGAAGCTTTCTTT
CASSQGGGYTEAFF
>TRBJ1-4|13|NA|TRBV28|NA
TGTGCCAGCAGTTTACCCGGGAATGAAAAACTGTTTTTT
CASSLPGNEKLFF
>TRBJ2-7|14|NA|TRBV7-9|NA
TGTGCCAGCAGCCACCGGGACAACTCCTACGAGCAGTACTTC
CASSHRDNSYEQYF
>TRBJ1-1|14|NA|TRBV19|NA
TGTGCCAGCAGGCGGGCAGGAATGAACACTGAAGCTTTCTTT
CASRRAGMNTEAFF
>TRBJ2-1|13|TRBD2|TRBV10-3|NA
TGTGCCATCAGTGAGTCGGGGCCCCGGGGGGAGTTCTTC
CAISESGPRGEFF
>TRBJ2-7|22|NA|TRBV12-2|NA
TGTGCAAGTCGCCGTGCTAGCGGTCCTTTATCCTCCCGCAAGCCTCCCCAAGGGGAGCAGTACTTC
CASRRASGPLSSRKPPQGEQYF
>TRBJ2-3|15|TRBD2|TRBV30|NA
TGTGCCTGGGCTAGCGGGGGGGCCAGGACAGATACGCAGTATTTT
CAWASGGARTDTQYF
>TRBJ2-7|13|NA|TRBV19|NA
TGTGCCAGTAGTATTTCACCTAACTACGAGCAGTACTTC
CASSISPNYEQYF
>TRBJ1-2|13|NA|TRBV6-4|NA
TGTGCCAGCAGTGCGGGAGGGTCCTATGGCTACACCTTC
CASSAGGSYGYTF
>TRBJ2-1|15|TRBD1|TRBV7-2|NA
TGTGCCAGCAGCTTATCGACAGGGGTTAGAAATGAGCAGTTCTTC
CASSLSTGVRNEQFF
>TRBJ2-3|14|TRBD1|TRBV30|NA
TGTGCCTGGGGACAGGCCACCCCAAGGGACACGCAGTATTTT
CAWGQATPRDTQYF
>TRBJ1-2|13|TRBD1|TRBV5-4|NA
TGTGCCAGCAGCTTATCTACAGGGGAGGGCTACACCTTC
CASSLSTGEGYTF
>TRBJ2-1|15|NA|TRBV7-8|NA
TGTGCCAGCAGCCCCATCCCCACAGATTACAATGAGCAGTTCTTC
CASSPIPTDYNEQFF
>TRBJ2-2|16|TRBD1|TRBV5-1|NA
TGCGCCAGCAGCCCGCACCGGGACAGTACCACCGGGGAGCTGTTTTTT
CASSPHRDSTTGELFF
>TRBJ2-3|15|TRBD2|TRBV7-3|NA
TGTGCCAGCAGCTTAGTGGGAGGGCCCCCAGATACGCAGTATTTT
CASSLVGGPPDTQYF
>TRBJ2-7|13|NA|TRBV7-6|NA
TGTGCCAGCAGCTTAGCATGGCTCTACGAGCAGTACTTC
CASSLAWLYEQYF
>TRBJ2-3|14|TRBD1|TRBV5-5|NA
TGTGCCAGCAGCCACGAAAGGGGGCCAGATACGCAGTATTTT
CASSHERGPDTQYF
>TRBJ1-6|15|NA|TRBV5-6|NA
TGTGCCAGCAGCCGGGGGTCCCGGGAGAGTTCACCCCTCCACTTT
CASSRGSRESSPLHF
>TRBJ1-1|13|NA|TRBV18|NA
TGTGCCAGCTCACCACTAACAGGCGCTGAAGCTTTCTTT
CASSPLTGAEAFF
>TRBJ1-4|15|TRBD1|TRBV7-2|once
TGTGCCAGCAGCTTAGTGGACAGGGGTAATGAAAAACTGTTTTTT
CASSLVDRGNEKLFF
>TRBJ2-2|19|NA|TRBV19|NA
TGTGCCAGTAGTGTGGGGACCGTGCCGGGGGTACAAAGGGACGGGGAGCTGTTTTTT
CASSVGTVPGVQRDGELFF
>TRBJ1-2|15|NA|TRBV27|NA
TGTGCCAGCAGTCCCAACCGGGTTTCTAACTATGGCTACACCTTC
CASSPNRVSNYGYTF
>TRBJ1-1|14|TRBD1|TRBV4-3|NA
TGCGCCAGCAGCCAACCCGACAGGGGGACTGAAGCTTTCTTT
CASSQPDRGTEAFF
>TRBJ1-1|16|NA|TRBV4-3|few
TGCGCCAGCAGCCAAGAAACGGTAGGGGCTGGCACTGAAGCTTTCTTT
CASSQETVGAGTEAFF
>TRBJ1-1|14|NA|TRBV7-2|NA
TGTGCCAGCAGCATCAGGGGAAGGGACACTGAAGCTTTCTTT
CASSIRGRDTEAFF
>TRBJ2-5|14|TRBD2|TRBV19|NA
TGTGCCAGTCGTCCCGGCGGGGGGCAAGAGACCCAGTACTTC
CASRPGGGQETQYF
>TRBJ2-2|14|NA|TRBV27|NA
TGTGCCAGCAGTTTATCCAGACAGCTCGGGGAGCTGTTTTTT
CASSLSRQLGELFF
>TRBJ1-2|17|NA|TRBV4-3|few
TGCGCCAGCAGCCAATCTTCTGCAGGCACCGGGGGAAGAGGCTACACCTTC
CASSQSSAGTGGRGYTF
>TRBJ1-4|15|TRBD1|TRBV13|NA
TGTGCCAGCAGCCGAGGGGGCCCAACTAATGAAAAACTGTTTTTT
CASSRGGPTNEKLFF
>TRBJ2-5|16|TRBD1|TRBV10-3|few
TGTGCCATCAGTGAGTCCGGGACAGGCCTACAAGAGACCCAGTACTTC
CAISESGTGLQETQYF
>TRBJ2-7|13|TRBD1|TRBV5-4|NA
TGTGCCAGCAGCCGGACAGGGACCTACGAGCAGTACTTC
CASSRTGTYEQYF
>TRBJ2-7|16|TRBD2|TRBV14|once
TGTGCCAGCAGCCATCCGCGGGGGTCCTCAGCCTACGAGCAGTACTTC
CASSHPRGSSAYEQYF
>TRBJ2-5|15|NA|TRBV10-3|NA
TGTGCCATCAGTGAGTCGCGGAGCTACCAAGAGACCCAGTACTTC
CAISESRSYQETQYF
>TRBJ1-4|15|NA|TRBV6-1|NA
TGTGCCAGCAGGGGGTTAAGGGGCGAGAATGAAAAACTGTTTTTT
CASRGLRGENEKLFF
>TRBJ2-3|13|NA|TRBV9|NA
TGTGCCAGCAGCCCCGGGGGTAGAGATACGCAGTATTTT
CASSPGGRDTQYF
>TRBJ2-7|16|NA|TRBV18|NA
TGTGCCAGCTCACCACGTGCCAGGGGCGGTTCCTACGAGCAGTACTTC
CASSPRARGGSYEQYF
>TRBJ2-7|14|TRBD1|TRBV7-3|NA
TGTGCCAGCAGCTTGACAGGGGGCGCGAGGCAGCAGTACTTC
CASSLTGGARQQYF